A selection of T cell receptor beta chains follows, all from one sample in a study of blood T cell repertoires in COVID-19. Assay used: immunoSEQ multiplex PCR; TCRdb lists only in-frame clones, some missing. This table has about 400,000 clones, roughly 90% appearing once. The sequenced material came from peripheral blood. These receptors were obtained from a woman aged 30 to 39 with active or convalescent COVID-19. Both conserved end residues are part of each CDR3. The order of the fields is clone size, V gene, D gene, J gene, CDR3 protein, CDR3 DNA. D genes are given only for firm matches. Size tells how often a clone was seen (once, few, many) or the class of an expanded clone, and some rows leave it out.

size: -
V: TRBV18
D: -
J: TRBJ1-1
CDR3: CASSPPIGDGHGTEAFF
DNA: TGTGCCAGCTCACCACCTATCGGGGATGGGCACGGAACTGAAGCTTTCTTT

size: once
V: TRBV5-4
D: -
J: TRBJ1-5
CDR3: CASSLAGGNQPQHF
DNA: TGTGCCAGCAGCTTAGCCGGGGGAAATCAGCCCCAGCATTTT

size: -
V: TRBV5-8
D: -
J: TRBJ1-2
CDR3: CASSLNPPDSGYTF
DNA: TGTGCCAGCAGCTTGAACCCCCCCGACTCTGGCTACACCTTC

size: -
V: TRBV7-9
D: TRBD1
J: TRBJ2-1
CDR3: CASSPDRGSYNEQFF
DNA: TGTGCCAGCAGCCCGGACAGGGGGTCCTACAATGAGCAGTTCTTC

size: -
V: TRBV2
D: -
J: TRBJ2-7
CDR3: CASSGRPSYEQYF
DNA: TGTGCCAGCAGTGGCAGGCCCTCCTACGAGCAGTACTTC

size: -
V: TRBV20-1
D: TRBD1
J: TRBJ1-2
CDR3: CSASTSGQGPGGYTF
DNA: TGCAGTGCTAGTACCTCGGGACAGGGGCCCGGTGGCTACACCTTC

size: -
V: TRBV5-6
D: -
J: TRBJ1-4
CDR3: CASSRLSSTNEKLFF
DNA: TGTGCCAGCAGCCGGTTATCGTCAACTAATGAAAAACTGTTTTTT

size: -
V: TRBV9
D: -
J: TRBJ2-1
CDR3: CASSVVQGPLNEQFF
DNA: TGTGCCAGCAGCGTAGTACAGGGTCCATTAAATGAGCAGTTCTTC

size: -
V: TRBV25-1
D: -
J: TRBJ2-5
CDR3: CASKSGITPGETQYF
DNA: TGTGCCAGCAAATCCGGGATCACCCCTGGAGAGACCCAGTACTTC

size: once
V: TRBV6-2/TRBV6-3
D: -
J: TRBJ2-3
CDR3: CASSPDRFTQYF
DNA: TGTGCCAGCAGTCCGGACAGATTCACGCAGTATTTT